This TCR beta chain was observed in a study of vaccination effects on CD4 cells after COVID-19. Findings and caveats of the study: Marked contraction was observed in infection-induced and vaccine-induced clones late after vaccination. The study enrolled few convalescent patients and sampled no early post-infection timepoints. Healthy vaccinees showed cross-reactivity with common cold coronaviruses in only 1 of 255 vaccine-induced clones.

Measured with immunoSEQ multiplex PCR; TCRdb has only the in-frame clones, and not every one. The sample comprises about 50,000 clones, under 85% of which are singletons, and more than 12% rests with the top ten. On this clone itself: The antigen is not known.

Antigen-specific CD4+ T cells were first expanded with viral peptide pools by the ViraFEST assay and only then sequenced. Isolating CD4+ T cells followed approximately nine days of culture. Participants completed two doses of the BNT162b2 or mRNA-1273 vaccine. Germline CDR1 and CDR2: LGHDT and YNNKEL (reference sequence). Deletions cut 2 bases from V and 5 bases from J, with 15 bases between. The CDR3 is 16 amino acids. This receptor was identified in a human donor who received a COVID-19 vaccine. This specimen was CD4+ T cells from PBMCs cultured with HCoV-OC43 spike peptides, taken after COVID-19 vaccination. The sample's subset: HCoV-OC43 spike overlapping peptide pool stimulation. The chain links TRBV3-1 (or the pseudogene TRBV3-2) to TRBJ1-4; TRBD1 might be the D (6 bases). CDR3 sequence: CASSQRTTGLNEKLFF. The CDR3 coding sequence is TGTGCCAGCAGCCAACGTACCACAGGGTTGAATGAAAAACTGTTTTTT.